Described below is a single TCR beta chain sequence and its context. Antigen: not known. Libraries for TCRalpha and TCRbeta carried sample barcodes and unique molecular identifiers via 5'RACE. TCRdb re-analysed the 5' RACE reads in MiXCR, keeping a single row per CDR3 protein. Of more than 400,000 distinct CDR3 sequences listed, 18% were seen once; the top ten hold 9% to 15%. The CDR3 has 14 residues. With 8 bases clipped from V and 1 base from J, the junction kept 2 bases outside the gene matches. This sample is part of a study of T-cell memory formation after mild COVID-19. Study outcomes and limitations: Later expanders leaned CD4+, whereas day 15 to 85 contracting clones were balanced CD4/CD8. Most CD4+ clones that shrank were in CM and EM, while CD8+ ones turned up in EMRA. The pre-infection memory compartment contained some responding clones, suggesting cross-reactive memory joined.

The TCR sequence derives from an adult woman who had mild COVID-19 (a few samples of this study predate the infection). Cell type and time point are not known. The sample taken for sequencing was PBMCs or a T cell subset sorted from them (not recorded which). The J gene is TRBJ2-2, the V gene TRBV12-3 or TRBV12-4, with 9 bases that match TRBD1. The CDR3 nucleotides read TGTGCCAGCGGGGGACAGGGGAACACCGGGGAGCTGTTTTTT. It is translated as CASGGQGNTGELFF.